Following are 19 T cell receptor beta chains from one sample sequenced in a study of blood T cell repertoires in COVID-19. Profiled with immunoSEQ multiplex PCR; TCRdb holds only in-frame clones, not every one. Of tens of thousands of clones detected, 65% to 90% appear once; the ten largest clones hold approximately 6%. Sequenced: peripheral blood. These receptors all stem from a woman aged 55-70 years with acute or convalescent COVID-19.

The chain employs TRBV3-1 (or the pseudogene TRBV3-2) and TRBJ2-5; 10 positions agree with TRBD2. From germline, CDR1 is LGHDT and CDR2 YNNKEL (reference sequence). V lost 2 bases to trimming and J lost 5 bases; unmatched junction nucleotides: 11. The CDR3 extends over 17 amino acids. CDR3 sequence: CASSQTLRTSGVETQYF. CDR3 bases: TGTGCCAGCAGCCAAACTTTGCGCACTAGCGGGGTGGAGACCCAGTACTTC.

This sequence joins TRBV6-5 and TRBJ1-1, with TRBD1 matching 10 bases. Germline CDR1 is MNHEY and CDR2 is SVGAGI. This CDR3 has 13 amino acids. After removal of 6 bases from V and 5 bases from J, the junction contained 3 bases not matched to a gene. CDR3 coding DNA: TGTGCCAGCAGGGGACAGGGGAGGACTGAAGCTTTCTTT. This gives the protein CASRGQGRTEAFF.

The J gene is TRBJ1-4, the V gene TRBV14, with no clear D. The CDR3 is 14 residues long. The ends were cut back, 4 bases at V and 8 bases at J, with 14 bases in the middle. CDR1 SGHDN and CDR2 FVKESK come from the germline V gene. CDR3 loop: CASSPRGVGEKLFF. CDR3 coding DNA: TGTGCCAGCAGCCCTAGAGGAGTAGGCGAAAAACTGTTTTTT.

The chain joins TRBV2 to TRBJ1-5; the D is unclear. This CDR3 contains 11 residues. CDR1 is SNHLY and CDR2 is FYNNEI in the germline V gene. Trimming cost V 3 bases and J 6 bases, with 3 bases left between them. The CDR3 DNA reads TGTGCCAGCAGTGACGGTCAGCCCCAGCATTTT. This codes for CASSDGQPQHF.

The chain combines TRBV10-2 with TRBJ1-1, with 8 bases that match TRBD1. V was pared by 6 bases and J by 4 bases, with 1 base of the junction left unmatched. Germline V gene lookup returns CDR1 WSHSY and CDR2 SAAADI. This CDR3 region has 12 residues. The CDR3 DNA reads as TGCGCCAGCAGAACAGGGGGCACTGAAGCTTTCTTT. Encoded protein: CASRTGGTEAFF.

The V gene is TRBV5-1, the J gene TRBJ1-2; D is perhaps TRBD1 (6 bases). V was trimmed by 2 bases and J by 7 bases, leaving 18 bases between them. Looked up from germline, CDR1 is SGHRS and CDR2 is YFSETQ. The CDR3 runs 15 residues. The CDR3 spells CASSLNLAGVAGYTF. The DNA of the CDR3 is TGCGCCAGCAGCTTAAATCTGGCAGGGGTTGCTGGCTACACCTTC.

This chain uses TRBV19 with TRBJ1-1; 9 bases line up with TRBD1. There are 16 residues in the CDR3. From germline, CDR1 is LNHDA and CDR2 SQIVND (reference sequence). V shed 7 bases, J shed 1 base, and the junction held 10 bases outside the gene matches. The CDR3 here is CASTTIGDRANTEAFF. The CDR3 coding sequence is TGTGCCAGTACCACCATTGGGGACAGGGCGAACACTGAAGCTTTCTTT. Full variable domain (missing parts from reference TRBV19 and TRBJ1-1): DGGITQSPKYLFRKEGQNVTLSCEQNLNHDAMYWYRQDPGQGLRLIYYSQIVNDFQKGDIAEGYSVSREKKESFPLTVTSAQKNPTAFYLCASTTIGDRANTEAFFGQGTRLTVV.

This clone came up a few times. J is TRBJ2-7 and V is TRBV11-2; D might be TRBD1 (6 bases). Trimming stripped 2 bases from V and 6 bases from J, with 14 bases between. CDR3 length: 14 amino acids. Germline assignment: CDR1 SGHAT and CDR2 FQNNGV. The DNA for the CDR3 is TGTGCCAGCAGCTTACACACAGGGACGAGCGAGCAGTACTTC. Translating gives CASSLHTGTSEQYF.

The chain joins TRBV5-1 to TRBJ2-5, with D perhaps matching TRBD2 (5 bases). The CDR3 has 15 residues. Germline CDR1 is SGHRS and CDR2 is YFSETQ. The V end was cut by 0 bases, the J end by 0 bases, with 9 bases between. CDR3 bases: TGCGCCAGCAGCTTGGGTACTAGTCACCAAGAGACCCAGTACTTC. It translates to CASSLGTSHQETQYF.

This clone was detected only once. The V gene is TRBV10-1, the J gene TRBJ1-1; 10 bases line up with TRBD1. Germline CDR1 reads WNHNN; CDR2 reads SYGVQD (reference sequence). V lost 11 bases to trimming and J lost 7 bases; unmatched junction nucleotides: 7. This CDR3 spans 12 amino acids. The chain's CDR3 is CAGGQGHIEAFF. The CDR3 nucleotides read TGCGCCGGGGGACAGGGGCATATTGAAGCTTTCTTT.

The chain recombines TRBV9 with TRBJ1-2; 11 bases are shared with TRBD1. The CDR3 totals 15 residues. V lost 7 bases and J lost 3; bases outside the gene matches: 8. Germline V gene data show CDR1 as SGDLS and CDR2 as YYNGEE. Here the CDR3 reads CASEAGDRGDYGYTF. In DNA form, the CDR3 reads TGTGCCAGCGAAGCCGGGGACAGGGGGGACTATGGCTACACCTTC.

In its sample, this clone was seen once. V usage is TRBV5-1 and J usage is TRBJ2-7; tentative D call: TRBD2 (6 bases). The CDR3 contains 14 residues. Germline V gives CDR1 SGHRS, CDR2 YFSETQ. V was trimmed by 3 bases and J by 5 bases, leaving 15 bases between them. The chain's CDR3 is CASSSGLVGHEQYF. Written as DNA, the CDR3 is TGCGCCAGCAGCTCGGGACTTGTCGGCCACGAGCAGTACTTC.

This chain uses TRBV4-2 with TRBJ1-4, with TRBD1 identical over 9 bases. The V segment lost 0 bases and the J segment 7 bases; nucleotides outside the gene matches: 9. The CDR3 consists of 17 residues. Germline CDR1 is LGHNA and CDR2 is YNFKEQ. The CDR3 nucleotides read TGTGCCAGCAGCCAAGATACCCCGGGACAGGGTTTTGAAAAACTGTTTTTT. Translation gives CASSQDTPGQGFEKLFF.

This clone has just one count. The J gene is TRBJ1-6, the V gene TRBV12-3 or TRBV12-4; no reliable D call. This CDR3 spans 13 amino acids. Between the trimmed V and J ends, which lost 3 bases and 5 bases, there was a span of 5 bases. CDR3 sequence (DNA): TGTGCCAGCAGTTTGCGGCATAATTCACCCCTCCACTTT. Its translation: CASSLRHNSPLHF.

This clone was detected only once. The rearrangement joins TRBV9 to TRBJ2-3, with D tentatively TRBD2 (6 bases). Trimming stripped 0 bases from V and 0 bases from J, with 11 bases between. Germline V gene lookup returns CDR1 SGDLS and CDR2 YYNGEE. The length of the CDR3 is 16 residues. CDR3 protein: CASSVEAGSSTDTQYF. As DNA, the CDR3 is TGTGCCAGCAGCGTAGAGGCGGGGTCTAGCACAGATACGCAGTATTTT.

J is TRBJ1-3 and V is TRBV19; 8 nucleotides agree with TRBD1. CDR1 is LNHDA, CDR2 SQIVND, per germline (reference sequence). This CDR3 has 15 amino acids. V trimming: 2 bases; J trimming: 2 bases; junction bases outside the gene matches: 2. The CDR3 bases are TGTGCCAGTAGTATAAGGACAGGGACTGGAAACACCATATATTTT. Translated: CASSIRTGTGNTIYF.

The chain has TRBV6-6 and TRBJ2-7; a possible D gene is TRBD1 (6 bases). CDR1 MNHNY and CDR2 SVGAGI come from the germline V gene (reference sequence). V gave up 5 bases and J gave up 1 base, with 9 bases separating them. This CDR3 region has 13 residues. This CDR3 is CASSVQGSYEQYF. The CDR3 DNA sequence: TGTGCCAGCAGTGTTCAGGGGTCCTACGAGCAGTACTTC.

In regard to this clone: Since the CDR3 does not end with the conserved phenylalanine or tryptophan, this likely comes from a read error. The DNA is omitted, as the CDR3 cannot be located on it reliably, and the CDR3 follows TCRdb's listing. V gene TRBV10-2 combines with J gene TRBJ1-2; the table calls TRBD1, which could not be checked here. The CDR3 region is 11 residues in length, termini included. Per germline, CDR1 WSHSY and CDR2 SAAADI. CDR3 residues: CASSEGAGPTY.

The rearrangement links TRBV3-1 (or the pseudogene TRBV3-2) to TRBJ2-7; the match to TRBD1 covers 10 bases. This CDR3 comprises 16 residues. V lost 4 bases, J lost 2 bases, and 8 bases stayed unmatched. The germline CDR1 and CDR2 sequences are LGHDT and YNNKEL (reference sequence). The DNA for the CDR3 is TGTGCCAGCAGCCCGTCCACCGGGACAGGGGCCTACGAGCAGTACTTC. This gives the protein CASSPSTGTGAYEQYF.